One TCR beta chain is described in this entry. The data derive from a study of blood T cell repertoires in COVID-19. In the study overall: The United States, Italy and Spain supplied acute and convalescent COVID-19 samples.

Per the study methods: By means of reference gene primer amplification, nucleated cell counts were estimated. The repertoire was sequenced with immunoSEQ multiplex PCR; TCRdb's copy has only in-frame clones and lacks some. V and J calls and clone size are given by that table; D and trimming were obtained from the DNA. Among about 40,000 clones, roughly 84% were seen once, and the ten largest hold approximately 10%. The CDR3 is 12 residues long. Unmatched junction bases numbered 7, after V lost 10 bases and J lost 7 bases. Germline CDR1 and CDR2: MDHEN and SYDVKM. The chain has TRBV28 and TRBJ2-7; TRBD1 aligns across 10 bases. Sample: peripheral blood. This clonotype was sampled from a man aged 55 to 70 with active COVID-19. CDR3 sequence (DNA): TGTGCCACTCGACAGGGGGCCGGGGAGCAGTACTTC. It codes for CATRQGAGEQYF.